This T cell receptor (beta chain) was captured by sequencing in a study of cytomegalovirus exposure and HLA in healthy donors. The PCR was carried out with 60 Vbeta primers and 13 Jbeta primers. The data were produced by immunoSEQ multiplex PCR, yet TCRdb's version contains in-frame clones alone and is incomplete. The sample includes 75,000 to 100,000 clones, over 75% of them seen just once. General study results and limits: There were 164 TCR beta chains listed as cytomegalovirus-associated. In a later analysis, V- and J-gene trimming of beta chains associated with a DCLRE1C missense variant, replicated independently.

Per germline, CDR1 SGHDT and CDR2 YYEEEE. The CDR3 has 15 residues. Trimming removed 2 bases from V and 2 bases from J, with 12 bases in between. In regard to this clone: Its cognate antigen is unknown.

The chain combines TRBV5-6 with TRBJ2-3, with D hard to call. This receptor was obtained from a middle-aged man in good health and CMV-seronegative. The source material was PBMCs. The CDR3 DNA reads TGTGCCAGCAGCTTTTTGGAACAGATCACAGATACGCAGTATTTT. This sequence encodes CASSFLEQITDTQYF.